Listed here are 25 T cell receptor beta chains from one sample, sequenced in a study of cytomegalovirus exposure and HLA in healthy donors. The PCR employed 60 Vbeta primers together with 13 Jbeta primers. Profiled with immunoSEQ multiplex PCR; TCRdb holds only in-frame clones, not every one. The table lists tens of thousands of clones, about 68% of them singletons. Sample: PBMCs. The receptors stem from a woman in her 30s in good health and CMV-seropositive.

V usage is TRBV28 and J usage is TRBJ2-2; D possibly corresponds to TRBD1 (6 bases). There are 15 residues in the CDR3. V dropped 2 bases and J dropped 1 base, with 8 bases sitting between them. The germline CDR1 and CDR2 sequences are MDHEN and SYDVKM. This CDR3 is CASSLLRGNTGELFF. CDR3 nucleotides: TGTGCCAGCAGTTTACTCAGGGGGAACACCGGGGAGCTGTTTTTT.

In this sample, this clone turned up many times. The chain recombines TRBV7-9 with TRBJ1-3; 8 bases map to TRBD1. Germline V gene data show CDR1 as SEHNR and CDR2 as FQNEAQ (reference sequence). CDR3 size: 15 residues. Trimming cost V 6 bases and J 2 bases; bases outside gene matches: 6. This CDR3 reads CASRSTGGTGNTIYF. CDR3 sequence (DNA): TGTGCCAGCAGATCCACAGGGGGGACTGGAAACACCATATATTTT.

This chain uses TRBV28 with TRBJ1-5; a weak D match, TRBD1 (5 bases). Trimming left V 5 bases short and J 5 bases short, with 10 bases between. CDR1 is MDHEN, CDR2 SYDVKM, per germline. This CDR3 comprises 13 residues. The CDR3 nucleotides read TGTGCCAGCAGTCCAGACAGCTATCAGCCCCAGCATTTT. The encoded protein is CASSPDSYQPQHF.

Only a few counts were recorded for this clone. This chain uses TRBV4-2 with TRBJ1-2; D is unclear. V lost 4 bases, J lost 0 bases, and 9 bases lay in between. This CDR3 contains 14 residues. The V gene's germline CDR1 is LGHNA and CDR2 YNFKEQ. CDR3 coding DNA: TGTGCCAGCAGCCTCCGGGTAGCTAACTATGGCTACACCTTC. Amino acids: CASSLRVANYGYTF.

This clone was seen a few times. The chain couples TRBV7-9 to TRBJ1-3; D gene unclear. V was pared by 5 bases and J by 4 bases, with 6 bases between. Germline CDR1 is SEHNR and CDR2 is FQNEAQ (reference sequence). There are 12 residues in the CDR3. CDR3 residues: CASSLQGNTIYF. As DNA, the CDR3 is TGTGCCAGCAGCCTACAGGGAAACACCATATATTTT. The full variable domain, its missing parts supplied by reference TRBV7-9 and TRBJ1-3, is DTGVSQNPRHKITKRGQNVTFRCDPISEHNRLYWYRQTLGQGPEFLTYFQNEAQLEKSRLLSDRFSAERPKGSFSTLEIQRTEQGDSAMYLCASSLQGNTIYFGEGSWLTVV.

The chain employs TRBV13 and TRBJ2-7, with TRBD2 identical over 7 bases. J was trimmed by 4 bases and V by 5 bases; bases with no gene match: 11. The CDR3 sequence is 15 residues long. The V gene's germline CDR1 is PRHDT and CDR2 FYEKMQ (reference sequence). CDR3 region: CASSPGLGIGYEQYF. The CDR3 nucleotides read TGTGCCAGCAGCCCCGGACTAGGCATAGGATACGAGCAGTACTTC.

This chain connects TRBV29-1 to TRBJ1-1; D unresolved. This CDR3 spans 13 amino acids. The V end was cut by 6 bases, the J end by 1 base, with 12 bases between. Per the germline V gene, CDR1 is SQVTM and CDR2 is ANQGSEA. The CDR3 sequence is CSVVDSKNTEAFF. The CDR3 coding sequence is TGCAGCGTCGTCGACTCTAAGAACACTGAAGCTTTCTTT.

The rearrangement links TRBV6-5 to TRBJ2-7; D unclear. Germline V gene sequence: CDR1 MNHEY, CDR2 SVGAGI. With 0 bases removed from V and 6 bases from J, the gap between germline ends came to 12 bases. The length of the CDR3 is 14 residues. The DNA for the CDR3 is TGTGCCAGCAGTTACTCGCCAGGTTCCAGCGAGCAGTACTTC. It is translated as CASSYSPGSSEQYF.

The chain combines TRBV11-2 with TRBJ1-5, with 11 bases matching TRBD1. Losses at the gene ends were 4 bases for V and 5 bases for J; bases not matched to a gene: 1. There are 14 residues in the CDR3. CDR1 is SGHAT, CDR2 FQNNGV, per germline. CDR3 DNA: TGTGCCAGCAGCTGGGGACAGGGGGATCAGCCCCAGCATTTT. Translating it yields CASSWGQGDQPQHF. The entire variable domain, with the rest obtained from reference TRBV11-2 and TRBJ1-5, is as follows: EAGVAQSPRYKIIEKRQSVAFWCNPISGHATLYWYQQILGQGPKLLIQFQNNGVVDDSQLPKDRFSAERLKGVDSTLKIQPAKLEDSAVYLCASSWGQGDQPQHFGDGTRLSIL.

The CDR3 here is CASSYLAGYEQYF. CDR3 in DNA: TGTGCCAGCAGCTATCTAGCGGGATACGAGCAGTACTTC. The V and J genes are TRBV7-2 and TRBJ2-7, with 9 bases identical to TRBD2. V shed 4 bases and J 4 bases; nucleotides not matched to a gene: 2. This CDR3 is 13 amino acids long. The germline V gene has CDR1 SGHTA and CDR2 FQGNSA.

The rearrangement uses TRBV28 and TRBJ1-2, with D unresolved. The CDR3 runs 13 residues. CDR1 and CDR2 from the germline V gene are MDHEN and SYDVKM. V lost 5 bases and J lost 3, with 10 bases in between. This CDR3 is CASSPHKYYGYTF. The CDR3 region has the DNA TGTGCCAGCAGTCCCCACAAGTACTATGGCTACACCTTC.

This chain joins TRBV7-2 and TRBJ2-7; TRBD2 matches at 8 bases. CDR3 length: 17 residues. The J segment lost 2 bases and the V segment lost 2 bases, leaving 11 bases of the junction unmatched. The V gene's germline CDR1 is SGHTA and CDR2 FQGNSA. Written as DNA, the CDR3 is TGTGCCAGCAGCTTAATGGCAAGCGGGAGTAAAGCCTACGAGCAGTACTTC. Residues: CASSLMASGSKAYEQYF.

This clone was observed once. This rearrangement joins TRBV10-1 to TRBJ2-2, with TRBD1 matching over 8 bases. This CDR3 has 15 amino acids. Trimming cost V 0 bases and J 6 bases; bases outside gene matches: 3. The germline CDR1 and CDR2 sequences are WNHNN and SYGVQD (reference sequence). The CDR3 nucleotides are TGCGCCAGCAGTGAGTCGGCAGGGGGCCCCGGGGAGCTGTTTTTT. As protein: CASSESAGGPGELFF.

The chain uses TRBV19 and TRBJ1-2, with a weak D call TRBD1 (5 bases). Germline V CDR1 and CDR2: LNHDA, SQIVND (reference sequence). The CDR3 has 13 residues. V gave up 3 bases and J gave up 7 bases, with 12 bases separating them. The CDR3 loop reads CASSITGLTGYTF. The CDR3 DNA sequence: TGTGCCAGTAGTATCACGGGACTCACTGGCTACACCTTC.

The chain couples TRBV6-4 to TRBJ2-6, with 11 bases matching TRBD2. Germline lookup yields CDR1 MRHNA and CDR2 SNTAGT. The length of the CDR3 is 18 residues. The V gene end was trimmed by 2 bases and the J gene end by 0 bases; junction bases not matched to a gene: 3. The CDR3 region is CASSDGTSGLSGANVLTF. CDR3 coding DNA: TGTGCCAGCAGTGACGGGACTAGCGGCCTCTCTGGGGCCAACGTCCTGACTTTC.

V is TRBV7-2 and J is TRBJ1-2; TRBD1 matches at 7 bases. CDR3 length: 14 residues. The germline V gene has CDR1 SGHTA and CDR2 FQGNSA. The junction had 5 bases not matched to a gene; V was cut back by 5 bases and J by 2 bases. The CDR3 sequence: CASSGKTGNYGYTF. The CDR3 DNA is TGTGCCAGCAGCGGAAAGACAGGGAACTATGGCTACACCTTC.

CDR3 DNA sequence: TGTGCCAGCAGTTTATTAGCAGCGGGCCTCAATGAGCAGTTCTTC. This sequence encodes CASSLLAAGLNEQFF. This sequence joins TRBV28 and TRBJ2-1, with D possibly matching TRBD2 (6 bases). V lost 1 base, J lost 6 bases, and 13 bases lay in between. There are 15 residues in the CDR3. The V gene's germline CDR1 is MDHEN and CDR2 SYDVKM. The whole variable domain, remainder taken from reference TRBV28 and TRBJ2-1, is DVKVTQSSRYLVKRTGEKVFLECVQDMDHENMFWYRQDPGLGLRLIYFSYDVKMKEKGDIPEGYSVSREKKERFSLILESASTNQTSMYLCASSLLAAGLNEQFFGPGTRLTVL.

For the CDR3, the DNA is TGTGCCAGCAGTTACGCTAGATCAGACGGCGAGCAGTACTTC. Its translation is CASSYARSDGEQYF. The chain has TRBV6-5 and TRBJ2-7; unclear D gene. CDR3 length: 14 amino acids. Trimming pared 2 bases from V and 6 bases from J, leaving 14 bases between. The germline gives CDR1 MNHEY, CDR2 SVGAGI.

The chain is built from TRBV5-8 and TRBJ2-6, with a weak D call TRBD2 (6 bases). This CDR3 comprises 16 residues. Trimming cost V 5 bases and J 2 bases, with 14 bases left between them. The V gene's germline CDR1 is SGHTS and CDR2 YDEGEE. The chain's CDR3 is CASRRASGAGANVLTF. CDR3 in DNA: TGTGCCAGCAGGAGGGCGTCGGGAGCTGGGGCCAACGTCCTGACTTTC.

The chain joins TRBV28 to TRBJ2-3, with 9 bases aligning to TRBD2. This CDR3 region has 15 residues. V lost 5 bases, J lost 1 base, and 4 bases stayed unmatched. Looked up from germline, CDR1 is MDHEN and CDR2 is SYDVKM. The CDR3 bases are TGTGCCAGCAGTCCCAGACTAGCGGGCACAGATACGCAGTATTTT. Amino acids: CASSPRLAGTDTQYF.

V is TRBV6-9 and J is TRBJ2-4; D remains unclear. The germline V gene has CDR1 MNHGY and CDR2 SVAAGI. Trimming took 0 bases from V and 0 from J, leaving 6 bases between them. The CDR3 is 15 amino acids. The chain's CDR3 is CASSYSTLAKNIQYF. The DNA for the CDR3 is TGTGCCAGCAGTTATTCGACACTAGCCAAAAACATTCAGTACTTC.

V gene TRBV7-2 combines with J gene TRBJ2-7, with D unresolved. The CDR3 covers 14 residues. The germline CDR1 and CDR2 sequences are SGHTA and FQGNSA. V shed 5 bases and J shed 4 bases, with 15 bases lying between them. This CDR3 reads CASSEDMLRYEQYF. As DNA, the CDR3 is TGTGCCAGCAGCGAAGACATGTTAAGGTACGAGCAGTACTTC.

This clone was recorded a few times. This chain uses TRBV10-3 with TRBJ2-3; 7 nucleotides agree with TRBD2. Losses at the gene ends were 10 bases for V and 1 base for J; bases not matched to a gene: 8. CDR1 and CDR2 from the germline V gene are ENHRY and SYGVKD. This CDR3 is 14 amino acids long. The chain's CDR3 is CATWTSRGTDTQYF. CDR3 sequence (DNA): TGTGCCACATGGACTAGTCGTGGCACAGATACGCAGTATTTT.

This rearrangement joins TRBV2 to TRBJ2-1; 7 bases are shared with TRBD2. This CDR3 is built from 13 residues. Germline CDR1 and CDR2: SNHLY and FYNNEI. Trimming removed 6 bases from V and 10 bases from J; junction bases left unmatched: 9. The CDR3 DNA reads TGTGCCAGCAGCGGGACTAAATCTCTAGAGCAGTTCTTC. As protein: CASSGTKSLEQFF. Full variable domain (outside the CDR3, taken from reference TRBV2 and TRBJ2-1): EPEVTQTPSHQVTQMGQEVILRCVPISNHLYFYWYRQILGQKVEFLVSFYNNEISEKSEIFDDQFSVERPDGSNFTLKIRSTKLEDSAMYFCASSGTKSLEQFFGPGTRLTVL.

Only a few counts were recorded for this clone. The chain uses TRBV5-6 and TRBJ1-1; 8 nucleotides match TRBD1. V lost 0 bases and J lost 11; bases outside the gene matches: 12. The CDR3 runs to 15 residues. Germline-derived CDR1 and CDR2 are SGHDT and YYEEEE. CDR3 sequence reads: CASSLDGAGGRRAFF. The CDR3 DNA reads as TGTGCCAGCAGCTTGGACGGGGCAGGGGGCCGTCGCGCTTTCTTT.